Presented here are 2 T cell receptor beta chains from one specimen sequenced in a study of blood T cell repertoires in COVID-19. This table comes from immunoSEQ multiplex PCR, and its TCRdb copy is limited to in-frame clones, with some not included. The sample holds about 130,000 clones, 79% seen once. Sample: peripheral blood. The receptors here all came from a man in his forties with active or convalescent COVID-19.

This chain uses TRBV9 with TRBJ1-2; TRBD1 matches 7 bases. The V and J ends lost 0 bases and 8 bases, in that order; junction bases with no gene match: 7. CDR3 size: 14 residues. Germline assignment: CDR1 SGDLS and CDR2 YYNGEE. In DNA, the CDR3 is TGTGCCAGCAGCGTAGTGGCAGGGGGTCGCGGCTACACCTTC. Residues: CASSVVAGGRGYTF. Full variable domain (remainder filled in from reference TRBV9 and TRBJ1-2): DSGVTQTPKHLITATGQRVTLRCSPRSGDLSVYWYQQSLDQGLQFLIQYYNGEERAKGNILERFSAQQFPDLHSELNLSSLELGDSALYFCASSVVAGGRGYTFGSGTRLTVV.

The genes are TRBV20-1 and TRBJ2-7; D remains unclear. V lost 7 bases and J lost 7, with 14 bases in between. CDR3 length: 11 amino acids. Germline CDR1 and CDR2: DFQATT and SNEGSKA (reference sequence). CDR3 DNA: TGCAGTGGGCTAGTCGGCCGGGAGCAGTACTTC. This encodes CSGLVGREQYF.